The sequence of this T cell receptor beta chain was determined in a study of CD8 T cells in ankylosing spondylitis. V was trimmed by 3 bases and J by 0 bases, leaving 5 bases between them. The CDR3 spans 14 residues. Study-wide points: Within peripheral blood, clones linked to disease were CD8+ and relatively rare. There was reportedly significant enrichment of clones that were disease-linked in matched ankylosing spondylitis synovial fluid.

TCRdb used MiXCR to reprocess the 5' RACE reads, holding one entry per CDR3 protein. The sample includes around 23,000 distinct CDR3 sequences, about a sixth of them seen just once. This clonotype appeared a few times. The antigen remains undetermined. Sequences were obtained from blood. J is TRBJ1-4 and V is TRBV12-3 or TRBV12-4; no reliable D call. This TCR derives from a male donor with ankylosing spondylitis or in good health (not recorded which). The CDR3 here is CASSFSATNEKLFF. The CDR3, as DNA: TGTGCCAGCAGTTTTTCGGCAACTAATGAAAAACTGTTTTTT.